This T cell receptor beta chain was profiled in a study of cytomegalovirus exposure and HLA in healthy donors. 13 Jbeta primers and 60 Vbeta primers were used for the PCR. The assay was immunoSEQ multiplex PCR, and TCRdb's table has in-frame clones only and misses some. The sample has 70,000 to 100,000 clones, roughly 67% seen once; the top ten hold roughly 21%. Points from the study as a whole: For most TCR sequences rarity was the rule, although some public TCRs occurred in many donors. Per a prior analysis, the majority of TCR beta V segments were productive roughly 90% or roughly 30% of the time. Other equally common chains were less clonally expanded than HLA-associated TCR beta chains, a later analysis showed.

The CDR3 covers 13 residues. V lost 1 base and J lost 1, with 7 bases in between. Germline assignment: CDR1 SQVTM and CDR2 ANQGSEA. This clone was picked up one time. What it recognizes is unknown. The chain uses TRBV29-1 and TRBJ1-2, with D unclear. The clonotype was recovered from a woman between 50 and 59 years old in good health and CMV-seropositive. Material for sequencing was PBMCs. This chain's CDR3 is CSVEGEVNYGYTF. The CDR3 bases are TGCAGCGTTGAAGGAGAGGTTAACTATGGCTACACCTTC.